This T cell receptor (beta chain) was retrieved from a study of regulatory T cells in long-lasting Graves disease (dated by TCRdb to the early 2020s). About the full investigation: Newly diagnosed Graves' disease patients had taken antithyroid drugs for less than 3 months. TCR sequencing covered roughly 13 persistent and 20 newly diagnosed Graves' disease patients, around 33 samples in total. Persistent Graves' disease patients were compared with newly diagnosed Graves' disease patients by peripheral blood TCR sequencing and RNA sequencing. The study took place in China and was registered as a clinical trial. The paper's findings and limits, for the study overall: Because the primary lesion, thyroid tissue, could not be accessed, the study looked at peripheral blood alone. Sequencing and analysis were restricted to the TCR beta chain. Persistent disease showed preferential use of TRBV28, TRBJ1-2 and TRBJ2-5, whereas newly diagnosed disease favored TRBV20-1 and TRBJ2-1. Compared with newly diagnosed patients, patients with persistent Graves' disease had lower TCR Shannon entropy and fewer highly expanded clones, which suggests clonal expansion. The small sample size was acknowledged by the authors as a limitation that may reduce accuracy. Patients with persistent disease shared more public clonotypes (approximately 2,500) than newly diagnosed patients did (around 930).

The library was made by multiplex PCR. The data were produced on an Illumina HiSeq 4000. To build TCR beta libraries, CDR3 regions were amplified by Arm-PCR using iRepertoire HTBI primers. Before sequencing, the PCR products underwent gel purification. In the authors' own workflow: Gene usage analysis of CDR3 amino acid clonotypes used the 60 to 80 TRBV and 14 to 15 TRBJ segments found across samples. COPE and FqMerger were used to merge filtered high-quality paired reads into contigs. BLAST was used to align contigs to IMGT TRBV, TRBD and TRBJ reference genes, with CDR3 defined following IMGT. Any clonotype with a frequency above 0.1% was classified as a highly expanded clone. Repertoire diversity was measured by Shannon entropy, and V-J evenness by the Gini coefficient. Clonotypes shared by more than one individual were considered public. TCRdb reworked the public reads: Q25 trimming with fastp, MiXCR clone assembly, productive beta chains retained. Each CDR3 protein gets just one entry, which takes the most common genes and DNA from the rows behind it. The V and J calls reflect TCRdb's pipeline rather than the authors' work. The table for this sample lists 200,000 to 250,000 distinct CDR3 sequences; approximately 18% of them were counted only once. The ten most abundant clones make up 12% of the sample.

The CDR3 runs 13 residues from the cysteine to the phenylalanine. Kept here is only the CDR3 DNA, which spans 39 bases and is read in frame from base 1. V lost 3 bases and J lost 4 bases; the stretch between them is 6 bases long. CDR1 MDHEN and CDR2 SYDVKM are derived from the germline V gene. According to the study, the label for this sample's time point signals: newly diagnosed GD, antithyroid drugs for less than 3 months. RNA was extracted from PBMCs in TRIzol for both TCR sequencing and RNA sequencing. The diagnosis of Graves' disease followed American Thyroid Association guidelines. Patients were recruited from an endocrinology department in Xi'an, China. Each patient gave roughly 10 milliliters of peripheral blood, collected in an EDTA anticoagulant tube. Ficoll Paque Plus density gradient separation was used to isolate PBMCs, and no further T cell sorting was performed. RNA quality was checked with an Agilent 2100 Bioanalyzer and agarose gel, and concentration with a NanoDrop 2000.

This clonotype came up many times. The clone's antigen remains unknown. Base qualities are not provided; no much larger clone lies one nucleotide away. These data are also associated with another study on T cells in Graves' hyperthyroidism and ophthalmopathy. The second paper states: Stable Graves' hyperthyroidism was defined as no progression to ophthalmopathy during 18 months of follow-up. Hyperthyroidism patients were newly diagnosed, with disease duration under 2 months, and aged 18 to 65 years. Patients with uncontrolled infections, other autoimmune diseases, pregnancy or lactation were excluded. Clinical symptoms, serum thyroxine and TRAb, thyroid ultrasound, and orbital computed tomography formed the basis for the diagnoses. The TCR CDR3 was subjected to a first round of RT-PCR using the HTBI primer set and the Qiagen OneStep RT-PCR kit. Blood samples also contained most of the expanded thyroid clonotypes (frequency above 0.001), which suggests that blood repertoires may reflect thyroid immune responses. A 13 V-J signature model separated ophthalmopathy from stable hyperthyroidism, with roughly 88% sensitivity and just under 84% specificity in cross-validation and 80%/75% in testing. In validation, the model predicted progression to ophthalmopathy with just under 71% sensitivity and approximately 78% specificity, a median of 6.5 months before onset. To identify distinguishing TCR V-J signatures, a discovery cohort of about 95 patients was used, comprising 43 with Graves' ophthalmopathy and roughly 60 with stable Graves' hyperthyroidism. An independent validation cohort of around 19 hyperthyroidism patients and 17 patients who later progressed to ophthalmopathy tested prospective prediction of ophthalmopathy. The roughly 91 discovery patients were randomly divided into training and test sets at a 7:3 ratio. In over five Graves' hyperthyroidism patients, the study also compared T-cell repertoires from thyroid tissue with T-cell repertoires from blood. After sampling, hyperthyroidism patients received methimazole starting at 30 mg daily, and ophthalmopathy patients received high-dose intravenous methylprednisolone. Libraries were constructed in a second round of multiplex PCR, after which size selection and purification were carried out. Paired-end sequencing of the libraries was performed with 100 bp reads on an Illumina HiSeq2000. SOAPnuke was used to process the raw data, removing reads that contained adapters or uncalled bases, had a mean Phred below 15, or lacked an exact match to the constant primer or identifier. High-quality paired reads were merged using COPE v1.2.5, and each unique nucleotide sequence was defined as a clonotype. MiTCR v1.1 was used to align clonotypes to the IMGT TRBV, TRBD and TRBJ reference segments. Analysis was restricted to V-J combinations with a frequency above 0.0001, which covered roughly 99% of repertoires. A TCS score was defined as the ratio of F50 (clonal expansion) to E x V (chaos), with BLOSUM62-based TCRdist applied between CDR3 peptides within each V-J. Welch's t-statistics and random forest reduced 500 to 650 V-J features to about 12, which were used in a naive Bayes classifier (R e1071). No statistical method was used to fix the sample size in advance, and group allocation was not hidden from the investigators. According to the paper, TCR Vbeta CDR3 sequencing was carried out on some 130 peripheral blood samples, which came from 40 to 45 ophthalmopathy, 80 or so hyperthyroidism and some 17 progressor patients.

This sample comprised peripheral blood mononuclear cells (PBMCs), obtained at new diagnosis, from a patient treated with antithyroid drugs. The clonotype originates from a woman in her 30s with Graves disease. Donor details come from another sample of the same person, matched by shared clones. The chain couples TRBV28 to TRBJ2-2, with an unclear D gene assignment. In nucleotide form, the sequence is TGTGCCAGCAGTTTTTACACCACCGGGGAGCTGTTTTTT. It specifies CASSFYTTGELFF.